The sequence of this T cell receptor beta chain was determined in a study of OX40 agonist ivuxolimab in advanced cancers. V was trimmed by 1 base and J by 4 bases, leaving 8 bases between them. The germline gives CDR1 MNHEY, CDR2 SVGAGI. This CDR3 is built from 13 residues. Only in-frame clones appear in the TCRdb table, and some are missing; sequencing was by immunoSEQ multiplex PCR. Of around 26,000 clones detected, 80% to 85% appear once; the ten largest clones hold about a quarter. The sequence derives from an adult with an advanced solid tumor such as melanoma, head and neck, liver or kidney cancer. The chain uses TRBV6-5 and TRBJ2-7; the D is unclear. The material sequenced was CD4+ or CD8+ T cells sorted from blood, taken in a trial of the OX40 agonist ivuxolimab. CDR3 in amino acids: CASSYLSEYEQYF. For the CDR3, the DNA is TGTGCCAGCAGTTACTTGTCTGAATACGAGCAGTACTTC.